This T cell receptor beta chain came from a study of monozygotic twins with inflammatory bowel disease. Whole-study findings and limits: Any single strong signal or clonotype tied to IBD lacked support. Clonotype sharing was lower in IBD patients than healthy twins, most markedly with disease activity.

TCRdb reanalyzed the 5' RACE reads and collapses them to one entry per CDR3 protein, without DNA. The table counts under 200,000 distinct CDR3 sequences; over 2.5% lies in the top ten. Notes on this clonotype: The target antigen is unknown.

Sequenced: blood. The TCR originated in a human donor with ulcerative colitis or Crohn's disease, or a healthy co-twin of an affected twin (not recorded which).

This CDR3 reads CASTAGGVQETQYF. The chain carries TRBV19 and TRBJ2-5; the TRBD2 assignment by TCRdb is unverifiable without DNA. The CDR3 length is 14 residues. Germline loops: CDR1 LNHDA, CDR2 SQIVND (reference sequence).